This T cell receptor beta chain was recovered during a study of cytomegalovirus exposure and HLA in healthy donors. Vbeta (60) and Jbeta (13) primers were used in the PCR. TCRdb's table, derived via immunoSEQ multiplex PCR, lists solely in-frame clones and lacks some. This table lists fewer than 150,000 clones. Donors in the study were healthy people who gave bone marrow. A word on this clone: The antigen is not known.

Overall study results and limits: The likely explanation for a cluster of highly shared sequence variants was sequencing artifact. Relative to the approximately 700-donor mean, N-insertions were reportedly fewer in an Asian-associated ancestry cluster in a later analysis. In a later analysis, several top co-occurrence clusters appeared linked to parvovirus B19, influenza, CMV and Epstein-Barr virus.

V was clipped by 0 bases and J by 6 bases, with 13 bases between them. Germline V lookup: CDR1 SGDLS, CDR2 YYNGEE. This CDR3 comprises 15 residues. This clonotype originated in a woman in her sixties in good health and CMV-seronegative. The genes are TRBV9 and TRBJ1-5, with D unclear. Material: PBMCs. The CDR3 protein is CASSVGSISGQPQHF. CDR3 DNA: TGTGCCAGCAGCGTAGGGTCCATATCAGGTCAGCCCCAGCATTTT.